These 30 T cell receptor beta chains were sequenced from one sample in a study of cytomegalovirus exposure and HLA in healthy donors. The method was immunoSEQ multiplex PCR; TCRdb's version includes in-frame clones alone and lacks a portion of them. The sample has 100,000 or so clones; 86% are singletons. Material: PBMCs. The receptor source for this set is a young woman in good health and CMV-seropositive.

This chain joins TRBV7-8 and TRBJ1-5, with 9 bases identical to TRBD1. J gave up 5 bases and V 5 bases, and 10 bases lay outside the gene matches. Per germline, CDR1 SGHVS and CDR2 FQNEAQ. The CDR3 length is 16 residues. The CDR3 DNA reads TGTGCCAGCAGCATAAACCGGGACAGGGAGGATCAGCCCCAGCATTTT. It yields the protein CASSINRDREDQPQHF.

This clone was picked up a small number of times. The chain joins TRBV19 to TRBJ1-5; 12 positions agree with TRBD1. The CDR3 extends over 16 amino acids. Germline V CDR1 and CDR2: LNHDA, SQIVND (reference sequence). V lost 7 bases and J lost 1; bases outside the gene matches: 5. CDR3 nucleotides: TGTGCCAGTACCAGCGGGACAGGGGGCAGCAATCAGCCCCAGCATTTT. Translated, it gives CASTSGTGGSNQPQHF.

This chain joins TRBV4-1 and TRBJ2-7, with 10 bases identical to TRBD2. Trimming cost V 4 bases and J 1 base; bases outside gene matches: 4. This CDR3 comprises 15 residues. CDR1 and CDR2 (germline): MGHRA, YSYEKL. CDR3 amino acids: CASSPRLAGSYEQYF. The CDR3 coding sequence is TGCGCCAGCAGCCCACGACTAGCGGGTTCCTACGAGCAGTACTTC.

The rearrangement links TRBV5-5 to TRBJ2-7; possible D gene TRBD2, 5 bases. Trimming took off 2 bases at V and 0 bases at J, with 15 bases between the two ends. The length of the CDR3 is 16 residues. Germline CDR1 SGHKS, CDR2 YYEKEE (reference sequence). The CDR3 loop reads CASSFHPEGSSYEQYF. DNA of the CDR3: TGTGCCAGCAGCTTCCACCCCGAGGGCAGCTCCTACGAGCAGTACTTC. The whole variable domain, filled in from reference TRBV5-5 and TRBJ2-7, reads DAGVTQSPTHLIKTRGQQVTLRCSPISGHKSVSWYQQVLGQGPQFIFQYYEKEERGRGNFPDRFSARQFPNYSSELNVNALLLGDSALYLCASSFHPEGSSYEQYFGPGTRLTVT.

The chain is built from TRBV7-9 and TRBJ1-5; TRBD1 is a possible D gene (6 bases). Germline CDR1 and CDR2: SEHNR and FQNEAQ (reference sequence). There are 16 residues in the CDR3. The V end lost 1 base, the J end lost 2 bases, and 12 bases lay between the germline ends. CDR3 nucleotide sequence: TGTGCCAGCAGCTTAGGAAGTTGGACAGGCAATCAGCCCCAGCATTTT. Its translation is CASSLGSWTGNQPQHF.

The chain employs TRBV11-2 and TRBJ1-2, with a possible D match to TRBD1 (6 bases). Germline lookup yields CDR1 SGHAT and CDR2 FQNNGV. There are 11 residues in the CDR3. V lost 5 bases to trimming and J lost 8 bases, with 9 bases between them. CDR3 loop: CASSRGAGYTF. CDR3 sequence (DNA): TGTGCCAGCAGCCGGGGGGCCGGCTACACCTTC.

Comment on this clone: This sample includes further DNA sequences coding for the same CDR3. The rearrangement uses TRBV9 and TRBJ2-2, with TRBD2 matching 10 bases. CDR1 and CDR2 from the germline V gene are SGDLS and YYNGEE. J gave up 3 bases and V 4 bases, and 6 bases lay outside the gene matches. CDR3 length: 16 residues. CDR3 in DNA: TGTGCCAGCAGCCCCCCCGGACTAGCGGACACCGGGGAGCTGTTTTTT. It is translated as CASSPPGLADTGELFF. Filled out from reference TRBV9 and TRBJ2-2, the complete variable domain reads DSGVTQTPKHLITATGQRVTLRCSPRSGDLSVYWYQQSLDQGLQFLIQYYNGEERAKGNILERFSAQQFPDLHSELNLSSLELGDSALYFCASSPPGLADTGELFFGEGSRLTVL.

The chain has TRBV29-1 and TRBJ2-4; weak D call: TRBD1 (6 bases). The CDR3 has 12 residues. Germline V gene data show CDR1 as SQVTM and CDR2 as ANQGSEA. With 4 bases removed from V and 8 bases from J, the gap between germline ends came to 12 bases. The CDR3 DNA reads as TGCAGCGTTGTTCAGGGGAGAGACATTCAGTACTTC. The encoded protein is CSVVQGRDIQYF.

The chain joins TRBV6-1 to TRBJ2-7; D gene uncertain. Germline loops: CDR1 MNHNS, CDR2 SASEGT. This CDR3 is built from 11 residues. V was cut by 10 bases and J by 4 bases, with 11 bases left in between. The CDR3 here is CATLINYEQYF. The CDR3 nucleotides read TGTGCCACCCTTATAAATTACGAGCAGTACTTC.

CDR3 in amino acids: CASSETGGEAFF. CDR3 nucleotides: TGCGCCAGCAGCGAAACAGGGGGTGAAGCTTTCTTT. The chain links TRBV5-1 to TRBJ1-1, with TRBD1 matching 8 bases. V trimming: 4 bases; J trimming: 7 bases; junction bases outside the gene matches: 3. The CDR3 sequence is 12 residues long. Germline V lookup: CDR1 SGHRS, CDR2 YFSETQ.

The chain carries TRBV19 and TRBJ2-1; TRBD1 might be the D (6 bases). The length of the CDR3 is 15 residues. Germline CDR1 and CDR2: LNHDA and SQIVND (reference sequence). V lost 5 bases, J lost 0 bases, and 11 bases lay in between. CDR3 bases: TGTGCCAGTAGTCTCGGACAGAGCTCCTACAATGAGCAGTTCTTC. Protein product: CASSLGQSSYNEQFF. The full variable domain, in which reference TRBV19 and TRBJ2-1 provide the parts outside the CDR3, is DGGITQSPKYLFRKEGQNVTLSCEQNLNHDAMYWYRQDPGQGLRLIYYSQIVNDFQKGDIAEGYSVSREKKESFPLTVTSAQKNPTAFYLCASSLGQSSYNEQFFGPGTRLTVL.

J is TRBJ2-1 and V is TRBV6-5; 7 bases align to TRBD2. The CDR3 has 16 residues. Germline V gene data show CDR1 as MNHEY and CDR2 as SVGAGI. V was pared by 3 bases and J by 7 bases, with 12 bases of the junction left unmatched. The CDR3 is CASSYIAVGGYNEQFF. The CDR3 region has the DNA TGTGCCAGCAGTTATATAGCGGTGGGGGGGTATAATGAGCAGTTCTTC.

The rearrangement links TRBV5-4 to TRBJ2-1, with D perhaps matching TRBD1 (5 bases). Trimming stripped 0 bases from V and 1 base from J, with 8 bases between. This CDR3 comprises 15 residues. The germline gives CDR1 SGHNT, CDR2 YYREEE (reference sequence). The CDR3 protein is CASSLGSGSYNEQFF. In DNA form, the CDR3 reads TGTGCCAGCAGCTTGGGGTCAGGGTCCTACAATGAGCAGTTCTTC.

The chain is built from TRBV27 and TRBJ1-4; 7 nucleotides align to TRBD1. Germline CDR1 MNHEY, CDR2 SMNVEV (reference sequence). The CDR3 is made up of 14 amino acids. V was clipped by 3 bases and J by 4 bases; unmatched bases: 2. The CDR3 DNA sequence: TGTGCCAGCAGTTTGACAGGGATTAATGAAAAACTGTTTTTT. Translation: CASSLTGINEKLFF.

This sequence joins TRBV5-4 and TRBJ1-1; 7 bases are shared with TRBD1. Trimming removed 2 bases from V and 6 bases from J; junction bases left unmatched: 10. The germline V gene encodes CDR1 SGHNT and CDR2 YYREEE (reference sequence). This CDR3 contains 15 residues. The CDR3 DNA is TGTGCCAGCAGCTTTCAGGACAGGAAGGGCTCTGAAGCTTTCTTT. Translated, it gives CASSFQDRKGSEAFF.

The chain joins TRBV7-2 to TRBJ2-7; TRBD2 matches at 8 bases. J lost 6 bases, V lost 4 bases, and 8 bases had no gene match. In germline, CDR1 is SGHTA, CDR2 FQGNSA. CDR3 length equals 14 residues. The CDR3 region is CASSSGGGRPEQYF. The CDR3 bases are TGTGCCAGCAGCTCCGGGGGGGGGCGCCCCGAGCAGTACTTC.

The V call is TRBV27, the J call TRBJ2-1, with 7 bases aligning to TRBD2. The V segment lost 6 bases and the J segment 3 bases; nucleotides outside the gene matches: 8. Per germline, CDR1 MNHEY and CDR2 SMNVEV (reference sequence). This CDR3 has 15 amino acids. DNA of the CDR3: TGTGCCAGCAGCCTTAGCGGGCCTCGCTACAATGAGCAGTTCTTC. Translating it yields CASSLSGPRYNEQFF.

The chain joins TRBV28 to TRBJ2-1, with 7 bases that match TRBD2. V shed 2 bases and J 3 bases; nucleotides not matched to a gene: 13. Germline V gives CDR1 MDHEN, CDR2 SYDVKM. CDR3 length: 18 residues. In DNA, the CDR3 is TGTGCCAGCAGTTTAAGGGACTACACGAAAACAGACTACAATGAGCAGTTCTTC. Protein: CASSLRDYTKTDYNEQFF.

This rearrangement joins TRBV10-3 to TRBJ2-5; D gene uncertain. Germline loops: CDR1 ENHRY, CDR2 SYGVKD. Trimming left V 4 bases short and J 4 bases short, with 22 bases between. The CDR3 runs to 17 residues. The CDR3 DNA sequence: TGTGCCATCAGTGGTGGGTCCGGCCAGCGTAGAGGAGAGACCCAGTACTTC. As protein: CAISGGSGQRRGETQYF.

This sequence joins TRBV19 and TRBJ1-1, with D maybe TRBD1 (5 bases). This CDR3 region has 12 residues. Trimming shortened V by 0 bases and J by 6 bases, and 5 bases separated the two germline ends. From germline, CDR1 is LNHDA and CDR2 SQIVND (reference sequence). The CDR3: CASSIEGPEAFF. CDR3 nucleotides: TGTGCCAGTAGTATAGAGGGGCCTGAAGCTTTCTTT.

V is TRBV18 and J is TRBJ1-1; maybe TRBD1 (6 bases). Germline lookup yields CDR1 KGHSH and CDR2 LQKENI. V was clipped by 0 bases and J by 4 bases, with 12 bases between them. The CDR3 is 15 amino acids. Here the CDR3 DNA reads TGTGCCAGCTCACCACCGGGTCTAGGGGGCACTGAAGCTTTCTTT. It yields the protein CASSPPGLGGTEAFF.

The chain has TRBV28 and TRBJ1-2, with 11 bases that match TRBD1. V lost 9 bases to trimming and J lost 9 bases; unmatched junction nucleotides: 6. Germline V lookup: CDR1 MDHEN, CDR2 SYDVKM. The CDR3 spans 12 residues. CDR3 in amino acids: CASGQGASSYTF. The CDR3 region has the DNA TGTGCCAGTGGACAGGGGGCATCGAGCTACACCTTC.

The J gene is TRBJ2-1, the V gene TRBV25-1; 10 bases line up with TRBD1. The CDR3 spans 15 residues. J lost 2 bases, V lost 4 bases, and 2 bases had no gene match. Germline V lookup: CDR1 MGHDK, CDR2 SYGVNS. The CDR3: CASSVGQGPYNEQFF. The CDR3 DNA sequence: TGTGCCAGCAGTGTGGGACAGGGGCCCTACAATGAGCAGTTCTTC. The full variable domain, completed using reference TRBV25-1 and TRBJ2-1, is EADIYQTPRYLVIGTGKKITLECSQTMGHDKMYWYQQDPGMELHLIHYSYGVNSTEKGDLSSESTVSRIRTEHFPLTLESARPSHTSQYLCASSVGQGPYNEQFFGPGTRLTVL.

V and J are TRBV6-1 and TRBJ1-4; possible D gene TRBD1, 5 bases. V was cut by 7 bases and J by 7 bases, with 13 bases left in between. In germline, CDR1 is MNHNS, CDR2 SASEGT. This CDR3 region has 13 residues. This CDR3 is CASTGQGGEKLFF. CDR3 nucleotides: TGTGCCAGCACCGGGCAGGGTGGTGAAAAACTGTTTTTT.

This clone showed up just a few times. The chain carries TRBV7-6 and TRBJ2-5, with D possibly matching TRBD1 (5 bases). The ends were cut back, 5 bases at V and 1 base at J, with 11 bases in the middle. CDR3 length equals 14 residues. Germline V gives CDR1 SGHVS, CDR2 FNYEAQ. CDR3 nucleotide sequence: TGTGCCAGCAGCACGCGACAGACCCAAGAGACCCAGTACTTC. Translated, it gives CASSTRQTQETQYF.

The gene calls are TRBV5-6 and TRBJ2-1, with TRBD1 matching 8 bases. Per the germline V gene, CDR1 is SGHDT and CDR2 is YYEEEE. V trimming: 3 bases; J trimming: 2 bases; junction bases outside the gene matches: 4. The CDR3 length is 15 residues. DNA of the CDR3: TGTGCCAGCAGCTCTCCGGGACAGGCCTACAATGAGCAGTTCTTC. Protein: CASSSPGQAYNEQFF.

This clone turned up a few times. The V and J genes are TRBV20-1 and TRBJ1-2; D gene ambiguous. The CDR3 is 11 amino acids. Trimming shortened V by 2 bases and J by 7 bases, and 8 bases separated the two germline ends. Germline V gene sequence: CDR1 DFQATT, CDR2 SNEGSKA (reference sequence). The CDR3 spells CSARSGSGYTF. The CDR3 region has the DNA TGCAGTGCTAGAAGCGGCTCTGGCTACACCTTC.

This clone was recorded only once. This chain uses TRBV4-1 with TRBJ1-2, with D hard to call. V dropped 0 bases and J dropped 4 bases, with 12 bases sitting between them. CDR1 is MGHRA, CDR2 YSYEKL, per germline. This CDR3 comprises 15 residues. The CDR3 loop reads CASSQERAEPYGYTF. The CDR3, as DNA: TGCGCCAGCAGCCAAGAGAGGGCGGAACCCTATGGCTACACCTTC.

This clone was seen a single time. The rearrangement joins TRBV4-1 to TRBJ2-3; TRBD2 matches 14 bases. V trimming: 2 bases; J trimming: 5 bases; junction bases outside the gene matches: 6. Germline CDR1 is MGHRA and CDR2 is YSYEKL. The length of the CDR3 is 17 residues. CDR3 in amino acids: CASSQLAGTSGGDTQYF. Here the CDR3 DNA reads TGCGCCAGCAGCCAACTCGCCGGGACTAGCGGGGGAGATACGCAGTATTTT.

The chain is built from TRBV5-6 and TRBJ2-3, with 7 positions matching TRBD2. CDR1 SGHDT and CDR2 YYEEEE come from the germline V gene. J gave up 1 base and V 1 base, and 3 bases lay outside the gene matches. The CDR3 spans 15 residues. The CDR3 reads CASSLSAGGTDTQYF. CDR3 DNA: TGTGCCAGCAGCTTGTCGGCGGGGGGCACAGATACGCAGTATTTT.